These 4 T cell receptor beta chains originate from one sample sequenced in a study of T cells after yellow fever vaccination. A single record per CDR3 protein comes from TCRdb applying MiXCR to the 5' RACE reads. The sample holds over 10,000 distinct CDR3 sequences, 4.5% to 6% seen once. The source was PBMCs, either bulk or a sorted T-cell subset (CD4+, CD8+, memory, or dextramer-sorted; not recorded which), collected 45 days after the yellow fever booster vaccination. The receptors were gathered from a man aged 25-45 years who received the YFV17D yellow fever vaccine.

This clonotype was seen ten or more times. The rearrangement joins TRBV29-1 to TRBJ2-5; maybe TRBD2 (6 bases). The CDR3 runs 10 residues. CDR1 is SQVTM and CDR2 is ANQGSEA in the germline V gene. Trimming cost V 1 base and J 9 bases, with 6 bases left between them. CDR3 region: CSVEAGAQYF. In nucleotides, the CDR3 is TGCAGCGTTGAAGCGGGGGCCCAGTACTTC.

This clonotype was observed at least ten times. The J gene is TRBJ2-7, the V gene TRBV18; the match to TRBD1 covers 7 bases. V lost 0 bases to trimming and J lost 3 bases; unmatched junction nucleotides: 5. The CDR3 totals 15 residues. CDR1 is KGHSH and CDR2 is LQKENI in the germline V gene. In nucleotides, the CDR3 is TGTGCCAGCTCACCACCGGGGACAGCTAACTACGAGCAGTACTTC. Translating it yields CASSPPGTANYEQYF. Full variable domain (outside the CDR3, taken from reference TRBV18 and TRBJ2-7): NAGVMQNPRHLVRRRGQEARLRCSPMKGHSHVYWYRQLPEEGLKFMVYLQKENIIDESGMPKERFSAEFPKEGPSILRIQQVVRGDSAAYFCASSPPGTANYEQYFGPGTRLTVT.

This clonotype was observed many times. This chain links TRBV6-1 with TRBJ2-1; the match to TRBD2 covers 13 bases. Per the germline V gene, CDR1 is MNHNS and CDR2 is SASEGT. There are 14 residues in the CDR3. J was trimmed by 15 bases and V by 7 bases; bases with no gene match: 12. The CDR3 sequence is CASTKLAGGQMLFF. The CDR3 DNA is TGTGCCAGCACTAAACTAGCGGGAGGGCAAATGCTGTTCTTC.

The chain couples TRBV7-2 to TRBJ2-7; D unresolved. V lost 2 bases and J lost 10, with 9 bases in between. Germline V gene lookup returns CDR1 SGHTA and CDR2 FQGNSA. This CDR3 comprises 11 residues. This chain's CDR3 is CASSLRLSQYF. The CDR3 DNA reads TGTGCCAGCAGCTTAAGGCTAAGCCAGTACTTC.